The rows below give T cell receptor beta chains drawn from one sample of a study of cytomegalovirus exposure and HLA in healthy donors. Profiled with immunoSEQ multiplex PCR; TCRdb holds only in-frame clones, not every one. The data contain around 99,000 clones, 76% of them singletons. Sequenced: PBMCs. Every receptor here comes from a woman between 50 and 59 years old in good health and CMV-seropositive. Both conserved end residues are part of each CDR3. D genes are given only for firm matches. Not every row has a clone size; where given, it reads once, few, many or a size class.

d_gene | j_gene | v_gene | abundance | CDR3aa | CDR3nt
TRBD2 | TRBJ2-7 | TRBV7-8 | . | CASSALAGGYEQYF | TGTGCCAGCAGCGCTCTAGCGGGAGGCTACGAGCAGTACTTC
TRBD1 | TRBJ1-5 | TRBV2 | . | CASTLTSGQGGYNQPQHF | TGTGCCAGCACCCTTACGTCGGGACAGGGTGGTTACAATCAGCCCCAGCATTTT
. | TRBJ2-6 | TRBV6-5 | . | CEGTGANGLTF | TGTGAGGGGACTGGGGCCAACGGCCTGACTTTC
TRBD2 | TRBJ2-3 | TRBV11-2 | few | CASSPSGRATDTQYF | TGTGCCAGCAGCCCTTCCGGGAGGGCGACAGATACGCAGTATTTT
TRBD1 | TRBJ2-7 | TRBV6-5 | . | CASSYEPGQGVYEQYF | TGTGCCAGCAGTTACGAACCGGGACAGGGGGTATACGAGCAGTACTTC
. | TRBJ1-1 | TRBV5-6 | . | CASSRVNTEAFF | TGTGCCAGCAGCAGAGTCAACACTGAAGCTTTCTTT
. | TRBJ2-1 | TRBV9 | . | CTSSPESGLVNEQFF | TGTACCAGCAGCCCAGAATCAGGGTTAGTCAATGAGCAGTTCTTC
. | TRBJ2-1 | TRBV18 | . | CASSPDRGRYSNEQFF | TGTGCCAGCTCACCCGATAGGGGCCGCTACAGCAATGAGCAGTTCTTC
TRBD1 | TRBJ2-7 | TRBV6-1 | . | CASSESQGANSYEQYF | TGTGCCAGCAGTGAATCACAGGGGGCAAACTCCTACGAGCAGTACTTC
. | TRBJ2-7 | TRBV7-3 | . | CASSFAGARGEQYF | TGTGCCAGCAGCTTTGCAGGGGCAAGGGGCGAGCAGTACTTC
. | TRBJ2-3 | TRBV4-1 | few | CASSQDGALTDTQYF | TGCGCCAGCAGCCAAGATGGGGCTCTCACAGATACGCAGTATTTT
TRBD1 | TRBJ1-1 | TRBV18 | . | CASSLGTGPDTEAFF | TGTGCCAGCTCACTCGGGACAGGGCCCGACACTGAAGCTTTCTTT
TRBD2 | TRBJ2-3 | TRBV7-2 | . | CASGLGGSNTDTQYF | TGTGCCAGCGGTCTAGGCGGGAGCAACACAGATACGCAGTATTTT
TRBD1 | TRBJ1-3 | TRBV5-1 | . | CASSTGTAGNTIYF | TGCGCCAGCAGTACGGGGACAGCTGGAAACACCATATATTTT
. | TRBJ2-1 | TRBV6-5 | . | CASRNTFGSYNEQFF | TGTGCCAGCAGGAATACCTTCGGGTCCTACAATGAGCAGTTCTTC
. | TRBJ2-5 | TRBV7-9 | . | CASSWLDKQETQYF | TGTGCCAGCAGCTGGCTCGACAAGCAAGAGACCCAGTACTTC
. | TRBJ2-1 | TRBV9 | . | CASSPHDWPGEQFF | TGTGCCAGCAGCCCTCACGACTGGCCGGGGGAGCAGTTCTTC
. | TRBJ2-7 | TRBV18 | once | CASSPGGYEQYF | TGTGCCAGCTCACCAGGAGGCTACGAGCAGTACTTC
TRBD2 | TRBJ2-2 | TRBV2 | . | CASSEISGMNTGELFF | TGTGCCAGCAGTGAGATTAGCGGGATGAACACCGGGGAGCTGTTTTTT
TRBD1 | TRBJ2-7 | TRBV19 | . | CASSDTTGPYEQYF | TGTGCCAGTAGTGATACGACAGGGCCCTACGAGCAGTACTTC
TRBD2 | TRBJ2-1 | TRBV27 | few | CASSFRLADNEQFF | TGTGCCAGCAGTTTTCGGCTAGCGGATAATGAGCAGTTCTTC
. | TRBJ2-7 | TRBV5-4 | . | CASSQTGGGWAYEQYF | TGTGCCAGCAGCCAAACTGGGGGCGGATGGGCCTACGAGCAGTACTTC
. | TRBJ1-5 | TRBV25-1 | . | CASRAMIRDTVSNQPQHF | TGTGCCAGCAGGGCAATGATTAGGGACACTGTTAGCAATCAGCCCCAGCATTTT
. | TRBJ1-4 | TRBV19 | . | CASSIKRASNEKLFF | TGTGCCAGTAGTATAAAACGAGCCTCCAACGAAAAACTGTTTTTT
. | TRBJ2-7 | TRBV5-4 | . | CASSPGDSSYEQYF | TGTGCCAGCAGCCCAGGTGACAGCTCCTACGAGCAGTACTTC
TRBD1 | TRBJ2-1 | TRBV2 | . | CASSEDRGEQFF | TGTGCCAGCAGTGAGGACAGGGGAGAGCAGTTCTTC
TRBD1 | TRBJ1-5 | TRBV5-6 | . | CASSNRQGSNQPQHF | TGTGCCAGCAGCAACCGACAGGGTAGCAATCAGCCCCAGCATTTT
TRBD2 | TRBJ2-7 | TRBV5-4 | . | CASSQGLAGEYKQYF | TGTGCCAGCAGCCAGGGACTAGCGGGAGAATACAAGCAGTACTTC
TRBD1 | TRBJ1-2 | TRBV5-4 | . | CASSLGTGTGEDGYTF | TGTGCCAGCAGCTTGGGCACCGGGACAGGGGAGGATGGCTACACCTTC
TRBD2 | TRBJ2-1 | TRBV19 | once | CASSRTSGREGNEQFF | TGTGCCAGTAGTCGGACTAGCGGGAGAGAGGGCAATGAGCAGTTCTTC
TRBD1 | TRBJ1-2 | TRBV6-1 | . | CASSELTGYRDGYTF | TGTGCCAGCAGTGAGCTGACAGGGTACCGGGATGGCTACACCTTC
. | TRBJ2-6 | TRBV5-1 | . | CASSLGRYSGANGLTF | TGCGCCAGCAGCTTGGGCAGATACTCTGGGGCCAACGGCCTGACTTTC
. | TRBJ2-3 | TRBV12-1 | . | CASSPLLTEKTDTQYF | TGTGCCAGCAGCCCACTACTGACGGAAAAGACAGATACGCAGTATTTT
TRBD1 | TRBJ2-5 | TRBV6-1 | . | CASSDGTGYVETQYF | TGTGCCAGCAGTGATGGGACAGGGTATGTAGAGACCCAGTACTTC
TRBD1 | TRBJ2-1 | TRBV29-1 | . | CSVVGQGVSEQFF | TGCAGCGTTGTGGGACAGGGGGTTAGTGAGCAGTTCTTC
TRBD2 | TRBJ2-5 | TRBV11-2 | . | CASSTGLAGVETQYF | TGTGCCAGCAGCACGGGACTAGCGGGAGTAGAGACCCAGTACTTC
. | TRBJ2-7 | TRBV7-8 | few | CASSLAGSSYEQYF | TGTGCCAGCAGCTTAGCCGGGTCTTCCTACGAGCAGTACTTC
. | TRBJ1-5 | TRBV6-4 | few | CASESTGEYSNQPQHF | TGTGCCAGCGAGAGCACTGGAGAATATAGCAATCAGCCCCAGCATTTT
. | TRBJ2-7 | TRBV5-1 | . | CASSPQSAGSRNF | TGCGCCAGCAGCCCCCAGAGCGCAGGGTCAAGAAACTTC
. | TRBJ2-7 | TRBV10-1 | once | CACGGLRQDSYEQYF | TGCGCCTGCGGGGGCCTTCGACAGGACTCCTACGAGCAGTACTTC
. | TRBJ2-4 | TRBV21-1 | . | CASSKGGVVPKNIQYF | TGTGCCAGCAGCAAAGGGGGGGTGGTGCCCAAAAACATTCAGTACTTC
TRBD1 | TRBJ2-3 | TRBV9 | . | CASSVAQGAQAQYF | TGTGCCAGCAGCGTAGCACAGGGGGCGCAAGCGCAGTATTTT
. | TRBJ2-2 | TRBV2 | . | CASSLRGELFF | TGTGCCAGCAGTCTGCGCGGGGAGCTGTTTTTT
TRBD2 | TRBJ2-7 | TRBV10-3 | . | CAIRTSGSYEQYF | TGTGCCATAAGGACTAGCGGCTCCTACGAGCAGTACTTC
TRBD1 | TRBJ2-5 | TRBV27 | . | CASSLGQGAETQYF | TGTGCCAGCAGTTTAGGGCAGGGGGCTGAGACCCAGTACTTC
. | TRBJ2-5 | TRBV18 | . | CASSPPIDRVLQTQYF | TGTGCCAGCTCACCACCGATAGACAGAGTATTACAGACCCAGTACTTC
. | TRBJ1-2 | TRBV6-5 | few | CASSYSRRGYGYTF | TGTGCCAGCAGTTACTCGAGAAGGGGATATGGCTACACCTTC
. | TRBJ2-7 | TRBV7-6 | . | CASSLAGGDDEQYF | TGTGCCAGCAGCTTAGCGGGGGGAGACGACGAGCAGTACTTC
. | TRBJ2-2 | TRBV19 | . | CASSIPQSPGELFF | TGTGCCAGTAGTATCCCCCAAAGCCCCGGGGAGCTGTTTTTT